These 30 T cell receptor beta chains came from one sample sequenced in a study of OX40 agonist ivuxolimab in advanced cancers. Clones were sequenced by immunoSEQ multiplex PCR, and TCRdb holds only the in-frame ones, with some missing. The repertoire has approximately 100,000 clones, roughly 88% of them found once; the top ten carry 3.5% to 4%. The material was CD4+ or CD8+ T cells sorted from blood, obtained in a trial of the OX40 agonist ivuxolimab. The origin of the receptors is an adult with an advanced solid tumor such as melanoma, head and neck, liver or kidney cancer.

The J gene is TRBJ2-1, the V gene TRBV2; 7 nucleotides match TRBD2. CDR1 and CDR2 from the germline V gene are SNHLY and FYNNEI. V gave up 4 bases and J gave up 0 bases; unmatched junction bases: 6. The CDR3 consists of 16 residues. CDR3 sequence: CASSVLADISYNEQFF. DNA of the CDR3: TGTGCCAGCAGTGTGCTAGCGGATATCTCCTACAATGAGCAGTTCTTC.

The V and J genes are TRBV27 and TRBJ2-1; tentatively, D is TRBD2 (5 bases). V lost 7 bases and J 3 bases, leaving 10 bases between the germline ends. Germline CDR1 MNHEY, CDR2 SMNVEV (reference sequence). The CDR3 runs 13 residues. CDR3 protein: CASTGNGYNEQFF. The DNA of the CDR3 is TGTGCCAGCACGGGAAATGGCTACAATGAGCAGTTCTTC.

J is TRBJ2-1 and V is TRBV7-3, with D tentatively TRBD1 or TRBD2 (5 bases each). The CDR3 length is 15 residues. Germline V lookup: CDR1 SGHTA, CDR2 FQGTGA. Trimming took off 5 bases at V and 0 bases at J, with 11 bases between the two ends. CDR3 DNA sequence: TGTGCCAGCAGCACCGGGACCAGCTCCTACAATGAGCAGTTCTTC. Its protein is CASSTGTSSYNEQFF.

The chain recombines TRBV21-1 with TRBJ1-5. TRBV21-1 is noted as a pseudogene. This CDR3 contains 16 residues. CDR3 nucleotide sequence: TGTGCCAGCAGCAAAAAAATCGAGTGTAGCAATCAGCCCCAGCATTTT. Amino acid sequence: CASSKKIECSNQPQHF.

The chain combines TRBV28 with TRBJ1-1; TRBD1 might be the D (6 bases). V shed 7 bases and J shed 5 bases, with 11 bases lying between them. Germline values: CDR1 MDHEN, CDR2 SYDVKM. This CDR3 spans 12 amino acids. The CDR3 coding sequence is TGTGCCAGCATTACAGGGTGGACTGAAGCTTTCTTT. Amino acids: CASITGWTEAFF.

DNA of the CDR3: TGTGCCAGCAGCCCGGGGGGGACAGGGGCCACCGGGCAGTACTTC. This translates into CASSPGGTGATGQYF. The chain joins TRBV7-9 to TRBJ2-7; 10 positions match TRBD1. There are 15 residues in the CDR3. Germline values: CDR1 SEHNR, CDR2 FQNEAQ (reference sequence). Trimming cost V 5 bases and J 9 bases; bases outside gene matches: 13.

The chain employs TRBV27 and TRBJ2-2; D is perhaps TRBD2 (6 bases). The length of the CDR3 is 15 residues. V was clipped by 4 bases and J by 3 bases, with 12 bases between them. Germline V lookup: CDR1 MNHEY, CDR2 SMNVEV (reference sequence). CDR3 bases: TGTGCCAGCAGTTCTACTAGCCCCCACACCGGGGAGCTGTTTTTT. This translates into CASSSTSPHTGELFF.

The V call is TRBV18, the J call TRBJ2-5, with D possibly being TRBD1 (6 bases). Looked up from germline, CDR1 is KGHSH and CDR2 is LQKENI. V dropped 3 bases and J dropped 5 bases, with 22 bases sitting between them. The CDR3 contains 17 residues. The CDR3 DNA sequence: TGTGCCAGCTCACCCCGACTAATCCCAGGGGCGCGGGAGACCCAGTACTTC. This translates into CASSPRLIPGARETQYF.

The chain joins TRBV2 to TRBJ2-5, with 7 bases identical to TRBD1. Germline V gives CDR1 SNHLY, CDR2 FYNNEI. This CDR3 region has 15 residues. Trimming cost V 6 bases and J 4 bases; bases outside gene matches: 11. The CDR3 spells CASREMTGPRETQYF. The CDR3 nucleotides read TGTGCCAGCAGGGAAATGACAGGGCCCCGAGAGACCCAGTACTTC.

The rearrangement joins TRBV30 to TRBJ1-1; D is unclear. Germline CDR1 and CDR2: GTSNPN and SVGIG (reference sequence). V was cut by 0 bases and J by 6 bases, with 14 bases left in between. The CDR3 contains 14 residues. CDR3 sequence (DNA): TGTGCCTGGAGTGTACTCGGCACCTTCTCTGAAGCTTTCTTT. It encodes CAWSVLGTFSEAFF.

On this clone itself: Additional DNA sequences in this sample encode the identical CDR3. This chain links TRBV15 with TRBJ2-3, with D possibly TRBD2 on 6 matching bases. The CDR3 consists of 17 residues. Deletions cut 1 base from V and 6 bases from J, with 20 bases between. CDR1 LNHNV and CDR2 YYDKDF come from the germline V gene (reference sequence). The CDR3 DNA reads TGTGCCACCAGCAGAGGTCGTCCCCGGGGGTATTTGGATACGCAGTATTTT. Amino acid sequence: CATSRGRPRGYLDTQYF.

In this sample, this clone turned up a few times. The genes are TRBV5-1 and TRBJ2-5; D not resolved. Trimming pared 4 bases from V and 2 bases from J, leaving 9 bases between. Germline assignment: CDR1 SGHRS and CDR2 YFSETQ. The CDR3 consists of 13 residues. The DNA for the CDR3 is TGCGCCAGCAGCCATGGTAGGCAAGAGACCCAGTACTTC. Its protein is CASSHGRQETQYF.

The J gene is TRBJ2-7, the V gene TRBV15; D is unresolved. Trimming cost V 3 bases and J 0 bases, with 9 bases left between them. The CDR3 is 14 amino acids. Looked up from germline, CDR1 is LNHNV and CDR2 is YYDKDF (reference sequence). The CDR3 region has the DNA TGTGCCACCAGCAGTGCCCCGGTCTCCTACGAGCAGTACTTC. It encodes CATSSAPVSYEQYF.

As DNA, the CDR3 is TGTGCCAGCAGTTTAAGTCCAGATATGAACACTGAAGCTTTCTTT. Amino acids: CASSLSPDMNTEAFF. This chain joins TRBV28 and TRBJ1-1; unclear D gene. V lost 2 bases and J 0 bases, leaving 10 bases between the germline ends. The CDR3 has 15 residues. Germline CDR1 MDHEN, CDR2 SYDVKM.

J is TRBJ2-1 and V is TRBV9; TRBD2 matches at 12 bases. This CDR3 is 17 amino acids long. Germline CDR1 and CDR2: SGDLS and YYNGEE. J gave up 4 bases and V 4 bases, and 9 bases lay outside the gene matches. CDR3 region: CASSSTLAGGSYNEQFF. The CDR3, as DNA: TGTGCCAGCAGCTCTACACTAGCGGGAGGCTCTTACAATGAGCAGTTCTTC.

The chain links TRBV19 to TRBJ2-3; 8 bases fit TRBD1. CDR3 length: 15 amino acids. Losses at the gene ends were 6 bases for V and 4 bases for J; bases not matched to a gene: 9. Germline V CDR1 and CDR2: LNHDA, SQIVND (reference sequence). In DNA form, the CDR3 reads TGTGCCAGTAGACCGACAGGGGCCCCCGCAGATACGCAGTATTTT. This encodes CASRPTGAPADTQYF.

The chain joins TRBV11-1 to TRBJ2-5; TRBD2 is a possible D gene (6 bases). V was trimmed by 5 bases and J by 3 bases, leaving 16 bases between them. The CDR3 is made up of 15 amino acids. The germline V gene encodes CDR1 SGHAT and CDR2 FQDESV (reference sequence). The DNA of the CDR3 is TGTGCCAGCAGCCCCCCGGGACTCCAAAAAGAGACCCAGTACTTC. It codes for CASSPPGLQKETQYF.

The V gene is TRBV5-5, the J gene TRBJ2-7, with 9 positions matching TRBD1. This CDR3 contains 15 residues. Germline CDR1 reads SGHKS; CDR2 reads YYEKEE (reference sequence). V was pared by 5 bases and J by 4 bases, with 10 bases of the junction left unmatched. CDR3 residues: CASSFPGQGHYEQYF. The CDR3 DNA reads as TGTGCCAGCAGTTTTCCGGGACAGGGACATTACGAGCAGTACTTC.

The rearrangement joins TRBV18 to TRBJ1-2, with D perhaps TRBD1 (6 bases). Germline CDR1 KGHSH, CDR2 LQKENI. V dropped 3 bases and J dropped 4 bases, with 15 bases sitting between them. The CDR3 runs to 15 residues. The CDR3 sequence: CASSPGTPAGYGYTF. The CDR3 nucleotides are TGTGCCAGCTCACCGGGGACACCGGCCGGCTATGGCTACACCTTC.

V gene TRBV7-9 combines with J gene TRBJ1-5; D is unclear. The V gene's germline CDR1 is SEHNR and CDR2 FQNEAQ (reference sequence). V was clipped by 1 base and J by 3 bases, with 7 bases between them. The CDR3 contains 14 residues. The CDR3 loop is CASSLEEFNQPQHF. Written as DNA, the CDR3 is TGTGCCAGCAGCTTAGAAGAGTTCAATCAGCCCCAGCATTTT.

The J gene is TRBJ2-5, the V gene TRBV11-3; 10 bases agree with TRBD1. Losses at the gene ends were 5 bases for V and 4 bases for J; bases not matched to a gene: 4. This CDR3 comprises 14 residues. Germline V gene data show CDR1 as SGHNT and CDR2 as YENEEA. CDR3 sequence: CASSQGQGTETQYF. The CDR3 nucleotides are TGTGCCAGCAGCCAGGGACAGGGGACAGAGACCCAGTACTTC. The full variable domain, in which reference TRBV11-3 and TRBJ2-5 provide the parts outside the CDR3, is EAGVVQSPRYKIIEKKQPVAFWCNPISGHNTLYWYLQNLGQGPELLIRYENEEAVDDSQLPKDRFSAERLKGVDSTLKIQPAELGDSAVYLCASSQGQGTETQYFGPGTRLLVL.

The chain couples TRBV6-1 to TRBJ2-2; TRBD2 matches 7 bases. The length of the CDR3 is 13 residues. J gave up 6 bases and V 7 bases, and 5 bases lay outside the gene matches. Germline loops: CDR1 MNHNS, CDR2 SASEGT. CDR3 region: CASNGRAAGELFF. CDR3 coding DNA: TGTGCCAGCAATGGGAGGGCCGCCGGGGAGCTGTTTTTT.

Only a few counts were recorded for this clone. The V call is TRBV2, the J call TRBJ2-7; possible D gene TRBD1, 5 bases. The CDR3 has 12 amino acids. Deletions cut 10 bases from V and 2 bases from J, with 12 bases between. The germline CDR1 and CDR2 sequences are SNHLY and FYNNEI. The CDR3 coding sequence is TGTGCCACCCAGGACAAGCCCTACGAGCAGTACTTC. Protein sequence: CATQDKPYEQYF.

The rearrangement links TRBV7-6 to TRBJ2-5, with D maybe TRBD2 (6 bases). The J call may be incorrect, as the DNA end agrees better with TRBJ2-7. Germline CDR1 and CDR2: SGHVS and FNYEAQ. The CDR3 consists of 14 residues. CDR3 DNA sequence: TGTGCCAGCAGCTCGTCTACGGAGGGCTACGAGCAGTACTTC. Amino acid sequence: CASSSSTEGYEQYF.

The rearrangement joins TRBV5-1 to TRBJ2-1, with a tentative D call TRBD2 (6 bases). There are 14 residues in the CDR3. Germline-derived CDR1 and CDR2 are SGHRS and YFSETQ. Trimming took off 0 bases at V and 10 bases at J, with 14 bases between the two ends. Here the CDR3 reads CASSLGLTAGEQFF. Written as DNA, the CDR3 is TGCGCCAGCAGCTTGGGTTTGACAGCGGGCGAGCAGTTCTTC. The whole variable domain, remainder taken from reference TRBV5-1 and TRBJ2-1, is KAGVTQTPRYLIKTRGQQVTLSCSPISGHRSVSWYQQTPGQGLQFLFEYFSETQRNKGNFPGRFSGRQFSNSRSEMNVSTLELGDSALYLCASSLGLTAGEQFFGPGTRLTVL.

This sequence joins TRBV7-2 and TRBJ2-5; D possibly corresponds to TRBD1 (5 bases). The germline CDR1 and CDR2 sequences are SGHTA and FQGNSA. The CDR3 consists of 13 residues. Between the trimmed V and J ends, which lost 1 base and 2 bases, there was a span of 5 bases. The CDR3 reads CASSLDRQETQYF. CDR3 bases: TGTGCCAGCAGCTTAGACAGGCAAGAGACCCAGTACTTC.

The chain's CDR3 is CAWSVGLAGALEQYF. CDR3 nucleotide sequence: TGTGCCTGGAGTGTCGGACTAGCGGGAGCTCTCGAGCAGTACTTC. J is TRBJ2-5 and V is TRBV30; 13 bases match TRBD2. Gene TRBJ2-7 matches the end of the DNA better, so the J call may be wrong. The germline CDR1 and CDR2 sequences are GTSNPN and SVGIG (reference sequence). CDR3 length: 15 residues.

CDR3 nucleotides: TGTGCCACCAGCAGAGATCTGTCGGACGAGCAGTACTTC. Translation: CATSRDLSDEQYF. J is TRBJ2-7 and V is TRBV15, with unresolved D. This CDR3 comprises 13 residues. Trimming removed 0 bases from V and 5 bases from J, with 8 bases in between. Germline CDR1 reads LNHNV; CDR2 reads YYDKDF (reference sequence).

In its sample, this clone was seen once. This chain uses TRBV4-1 with TRBJ2-3; D possibly corresponds to TRBD2 (5 bases). V dropped 8 bases and J dropped 5 bases, with 14 bases sitting between them. CDR1 is MGHRA and CDR2 is YSYEKL in the germline V gene. The CDR3 sequence is 13 residues long. For the CDR3, the DNA is TGCGCCAGCCGGGTCGGGAATGGAGATACGCAGTATTTT. Amino acids: CASRVGNGDTQYF.

The chain uses TRBV10-3 and TRBJ1-1, with no clear D. The germline gives CDR1 ENHRY, CDR2 SYGVKD. This CDR3 has 13 residues. V lost 1 base and J 4 bases, leaving 7 bases between the germline ends. This chain's CDR3 is CAISELRGTEAFF. The CDR3, as DNA: TGTGCCATCAGTGAGTTAAGAGGCACTGAAGCTTTCTTT.